This paragraph covers one TCR beta chain sequence. This same CDR3 is encoded by further DNA sequences in the sample. The germline gives CDR1 LGHDT, CDR2 YNNKEL (reference sequence). The length of the CDR3 is 12 residues. V was pared by 1 base and J by 6 bases, with 5 bases between. Recruitment covered roughly 24 US areas and drew participants whose ages spanned roughly 18 to 100 years. Participants' reported clinical history set cohort assignment. This record belongs to a study of blood T cell repertoires in COVID-19. Profiled with immunoSEQ multiplex PCR; TCRdb holds only in-frame clones, not every one. There are some 230,000 clones in the sample; about 80% occur only once, and over 12% lies in the top ten.

The chain has TRBV3-1 (or the pseudogene TRBV3-2) and TRBJ2-3; the D is unclear. Sequencing was done on a sample of PBMCs or T cells enriched from blood (not recorded which). This clonotype originated in a middle-aged man who had recovered from COVID-19. As DNA, the CDR3 is TGTGCCAGCAGCCAAGCCGGGGATACGCAGTATTTT. It is translated as CASSQAGDTQYF.